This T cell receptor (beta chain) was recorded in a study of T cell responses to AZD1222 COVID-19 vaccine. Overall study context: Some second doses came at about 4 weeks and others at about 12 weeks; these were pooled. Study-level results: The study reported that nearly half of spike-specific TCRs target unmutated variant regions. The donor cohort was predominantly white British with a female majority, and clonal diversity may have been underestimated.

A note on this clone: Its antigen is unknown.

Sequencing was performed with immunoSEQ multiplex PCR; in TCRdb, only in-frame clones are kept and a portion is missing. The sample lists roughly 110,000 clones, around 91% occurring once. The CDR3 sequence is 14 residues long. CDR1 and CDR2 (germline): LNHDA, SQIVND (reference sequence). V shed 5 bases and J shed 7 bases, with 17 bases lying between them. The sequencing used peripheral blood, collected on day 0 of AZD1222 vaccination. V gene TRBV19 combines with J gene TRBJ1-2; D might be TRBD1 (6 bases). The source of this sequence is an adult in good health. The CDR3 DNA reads TGTGCCAGTAGTCCCTACAGGGACGGGGGTGGCTACACCTTC. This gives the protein CASSPYRDGGGYTF.